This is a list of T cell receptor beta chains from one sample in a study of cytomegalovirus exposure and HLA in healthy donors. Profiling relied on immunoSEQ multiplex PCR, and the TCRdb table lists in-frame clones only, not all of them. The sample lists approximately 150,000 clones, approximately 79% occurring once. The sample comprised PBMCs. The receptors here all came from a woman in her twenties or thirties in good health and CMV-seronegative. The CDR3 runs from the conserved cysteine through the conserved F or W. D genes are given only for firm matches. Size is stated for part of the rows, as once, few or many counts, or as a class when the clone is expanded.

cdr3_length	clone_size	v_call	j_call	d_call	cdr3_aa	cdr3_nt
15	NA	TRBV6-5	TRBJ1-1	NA	CASSPWEFSNTEAFF	TGTGCCAGCAGCCCCTGGGAGTTTTCGAACACTGAAGCTTTCTTT
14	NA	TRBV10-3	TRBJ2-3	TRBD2	CAISDGGATDTQYF	TGTGCCATCAGTGACGGGGGGGCCACAGATACGCAGTATTTT
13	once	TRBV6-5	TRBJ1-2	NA	CASSYSGDYGYTF	TGTGCCAGCAGTTACTCGGGAGACTATGGCTACACCTTC
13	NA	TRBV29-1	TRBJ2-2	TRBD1	CSVVRGGGGELFF	TGCAGCGTTGTGAGAGGGGGCGGAGGGGAGCTGTTTTTT
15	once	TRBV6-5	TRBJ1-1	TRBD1	CASSFRGQGGTEAFF	TGTGCCAGCAGTTTTAGGGGACAGGGGGGTACTGAAGCTTTCTTT
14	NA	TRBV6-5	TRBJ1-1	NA	CASSYGIGGAEAFF	TGTGCCAGCAGTTATGGGATCGGGGGAGCTGAAGCTTTCTTT
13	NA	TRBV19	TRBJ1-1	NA	CASRYRRDTEAFF	TGTGCCAGTAGGTACAGGAGGGACACTGAAGCTTTCTTT
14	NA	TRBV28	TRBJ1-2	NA	CASSLVSLGYGYTF	TGTGCCAGCAGTTTAGTAAGCCTCGGGTATGGCTACACCTTC
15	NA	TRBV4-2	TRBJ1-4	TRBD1	CASRGGQGAGEKLFF	TGTGCCAGCAGGGGCGGACAGGGGGCTGGTGAAAAACTGTTTTTT
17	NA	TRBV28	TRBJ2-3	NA	CASSLLVSRDIPDTQYF	TGTGCCAGCAGTTTGCTAGTTTCCCGGGACATTCCAGATACGCAGTATTTT
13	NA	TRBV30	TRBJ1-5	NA	CAWSVGGGQPQHF	TGTGCCTGGAGTGTGGGTGGAGGACAGCCCCAGCATTTT
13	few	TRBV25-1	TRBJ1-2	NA	CASYHDRRYGYTF	TGTGCCAGTTATCATGACAGGCGCTATGGCTACACCTTC
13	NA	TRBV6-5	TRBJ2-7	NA	CASSPSPGLEQYF	TGTGCCAGCAGCCCCTCACCGGGACTCGAGCAGTACTTC